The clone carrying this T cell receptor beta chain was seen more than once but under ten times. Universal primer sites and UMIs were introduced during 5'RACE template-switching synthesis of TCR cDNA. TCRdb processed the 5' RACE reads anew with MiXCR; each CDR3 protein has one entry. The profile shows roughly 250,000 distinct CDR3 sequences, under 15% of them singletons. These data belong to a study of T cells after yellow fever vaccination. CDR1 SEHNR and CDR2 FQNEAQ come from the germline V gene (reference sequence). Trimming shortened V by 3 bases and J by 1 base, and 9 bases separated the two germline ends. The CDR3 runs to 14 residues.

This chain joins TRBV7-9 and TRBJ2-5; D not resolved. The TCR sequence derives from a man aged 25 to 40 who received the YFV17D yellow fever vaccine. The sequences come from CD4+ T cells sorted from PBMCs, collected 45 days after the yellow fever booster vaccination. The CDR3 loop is CASSFSATQETQYF. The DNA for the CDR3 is TGTGCCAGCAGCTTTTCAGCAACCCAAGAGACCCAGTACTTC. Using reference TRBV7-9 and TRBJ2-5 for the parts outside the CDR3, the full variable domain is DTGVSQNPRHKITKRGQNVTFRCDPISEHNRLYWYRQTLGQGPEFLTYFQNEAQLEKSRLLSDRFSAERPKGSFSTLEIQRTEQGDSAMYLCASSFSATQETQYFGPGTRLLVL.